This T cell receptor (beta chain) was identified in a study of radiotherapy plus CTLA-4 blockade in lung cancer. Background on the study: Objective response was observed in more than 15% of patients, and disease control in 31%. Study-wide points: Alongside interferon-beta, early blood T cell clone dynamics were reportedly the best predictor of response. Once radiotherapy plus ipilimumab had been given, TCR clones derived from tumor expanded in blood.

In the case of this clone: What it binds is unknown.

Assay used: immunoSEQ multiplex PCR; TCRdb lists only in-frame clones, some missing. The sample carries more than 75,000 clones, around 90% recorded once. V lost 6 bases to trimming and J lost 6 bases; unmatched junction nucleotides: 11. The CDR3 runs to 14 residues. Looked up from germline, CDR1 is SGHNT and CDR2 is YYREEE (reference sequence). This sequence was found in a human donor with non-small cell lung cancer who had stable disease on radiotherapy plus ipilimumab. The chain couples TRBV5-4 to TRBJ1-2, with 7 bases that match TRBD1. The input for sequencing was peripheral blood, taken from a patient treated with radiotherapy plus ipilimumab. The CDR3 sequence: CASTQGQMENGYTF. The CDR3 nucleotides are TGTGCCAGCACCCAGGGACAGATGGAGAATGGCTACACCTTC.